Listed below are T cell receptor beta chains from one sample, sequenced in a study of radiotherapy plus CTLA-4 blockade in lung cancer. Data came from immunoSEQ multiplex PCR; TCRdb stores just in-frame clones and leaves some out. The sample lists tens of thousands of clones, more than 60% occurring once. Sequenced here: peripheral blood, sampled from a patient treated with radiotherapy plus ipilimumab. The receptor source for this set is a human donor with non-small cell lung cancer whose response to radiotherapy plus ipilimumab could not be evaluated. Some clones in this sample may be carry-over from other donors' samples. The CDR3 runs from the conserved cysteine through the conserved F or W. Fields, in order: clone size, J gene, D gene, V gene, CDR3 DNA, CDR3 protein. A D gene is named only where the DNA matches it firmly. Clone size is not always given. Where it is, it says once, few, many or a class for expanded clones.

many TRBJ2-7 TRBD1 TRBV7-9 TGTGCCAGCAGCTTATTGGGGACAGGGGTCTACGAGCAGTACTTC CASSLLGTGVYEQYF
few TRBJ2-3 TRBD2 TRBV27 TGTGCCAGCACAGTACTGGCGGGGGGACCAGATACGCAGTATTTT CASTVLAGGPDTQYF
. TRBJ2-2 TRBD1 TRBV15 TGTGCCACCAGCAGACCAAAGACAGGGGGCGGGCCCGGGGAGCTGTTTTTT CATSRPKTGGGPGELFF
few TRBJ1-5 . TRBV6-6 TGTGCCAGCAGTCCCCCGGGGACTTCGCAGCCCCAGCATTTT CASSPPGTSQPQHF
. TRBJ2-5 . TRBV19 TGTGCCAGTAGTACCCTACCCGGGAGAGGGCAAGAGACCCAGTACTTC CASSTLPGRGQETQYF
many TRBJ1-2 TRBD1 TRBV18 TGTGCCAGCTCAAGAGGACAGGGGGAGTCTAGTGGCTACACCTTC CASSRGQGESSGYTF
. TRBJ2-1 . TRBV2 TGTGCCAGCAGTGAAAGGCTGGGGGCAGGCTACAATGAGCAGTTCTTC CASSERLGAGYNEQFF
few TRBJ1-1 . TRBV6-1 TGTGCCAGCAGTGAGGATCGCGGGTCCACTGAAGCTTTCTTT CASSEDRGSTEAFF
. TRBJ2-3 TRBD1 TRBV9 TGTGCCAGCAGCGGCGGACAGGGGACAGATACGCAGTATTTT CASSGGQGTDTQYF
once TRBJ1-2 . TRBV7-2 TGTGCCAGCAGCTTAGGACTCTATGGCTACACCTTC CASSLGLYGYTF
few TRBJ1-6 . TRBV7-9 TGTGCCGTCCGTCGGGGTTCCGATTCACCCCTCCACTTT CAVRRGSDSPLHF
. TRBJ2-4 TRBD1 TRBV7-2 TGTGCCAGCAGCAAAGGGGGACAGCTGAAAAACATTCAGTACTTC CASSKGGQLKNIQYF
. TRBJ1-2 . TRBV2 TGTGCCAGCAATGGACAGAACTTCTATGGCTACACCTTC CASNGQNFYGYTF
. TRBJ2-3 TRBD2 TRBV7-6 TGTGCCAGCAGCTTAGAGTCTTTTGGCGGGGGGCCCACAGATACGCAGTATTTT CASSLESFGGGPTDTQYF
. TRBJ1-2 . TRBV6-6 TGTGCCAGCAGTACCCGAGAGGCGAACTATGGCTACACCTTC CASSTREANYGYTF
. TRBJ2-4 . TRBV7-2 TGTGCCAGCAGACCACCCGGGACAACCGTAAACATTCAGTACTTC CASRPPGTTVNIQYF
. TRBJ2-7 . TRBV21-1 TGTGCCAGCAGCACCTGGACAGGGTCCTACGAGCAGTACTTC CASSTWTGSYEQYF
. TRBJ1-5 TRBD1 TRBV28 TGTGCCAGCAGTTTATCTTCTCAGGGGGCTCAGCCCCAGCATTTT CASSLSSQGAQPQHF
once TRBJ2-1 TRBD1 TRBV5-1 TGCGCCAGCAGCTTAACAGGGGAAGAGCAGTTCTTC CASSLTGEEQFF
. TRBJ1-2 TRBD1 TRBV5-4 TGTGCCAGCAGCTCCGCCTCCGGACAGGGGATCTATGGCTACACCTTC CASSSASGQGIYGYTF
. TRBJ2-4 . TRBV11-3 TGTGCCAGCAGCTTAGGGGGGGACAGAGGGTCAGCCAAAAACATTCAGTACTTC CASSLGGDRGSAKNIQYF
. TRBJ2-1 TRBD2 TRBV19 TGTGCCAGTAGTAGTTTTAGCGGGGAGTACAATGAGCAGTTCTTC CASSSFSGEYNEQFF
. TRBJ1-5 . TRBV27 TGTGCCAGCAGTCCGATACTAGGGGGGGACCAAACAAGGCCCCAGCATTTT CASSPILGGDQTRPQHF
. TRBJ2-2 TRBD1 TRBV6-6 TGTGCCAGCAGCGCGACAGGGCGCACCGGGGAGCTGTTTTTT CASSATGRTGELFF
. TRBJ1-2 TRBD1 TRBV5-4 TGTGCCAGCAGCTTGGATTTAATCGGTCCAGGGGGAAGTGGCTACACCTTC CASSLDLIGPGGSGYTF
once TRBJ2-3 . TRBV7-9 TGTGCCAGCAGGGTGGGGCGGAGCACAGATACGCAGTATTTT CASRVGRSTDTQYF
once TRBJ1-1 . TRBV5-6 TGTGCCAGCAGCCCGCAGGCCAGCACTGAAGCTTTCTTT CASSPQASTEAFF
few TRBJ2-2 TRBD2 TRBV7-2 TGTGCCAGCAGCTTTTGGCTAGCGGGGGCCATTAGCACCGGGGAGCTGTTTTTT CASSFWLAGAISTGELFF
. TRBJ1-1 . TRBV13 TGTGCCAGCAGCTTTAATCAGGGGAACACTGAAGCTTTCTTT CASSFNQGNTEAFF
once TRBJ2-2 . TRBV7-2 TGTGCCAGCAGTTATAAGAGCGCGAACACCGGGGAGCTGTTTTTT CASSYKSANTGELFF
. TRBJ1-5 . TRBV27 TGTGCCAGTTCTAAGGAGGTCGGTCAGCCCCAGCATTTT CASSKEVGQPQHF
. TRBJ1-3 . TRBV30 TGTGCCTGGAGAGATCCCCGGGGGGTTCGAAACACCATATATTTT CAWRDPRGVRNTIYF
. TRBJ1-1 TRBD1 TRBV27 TGTGCCAGCAGTTTATCGTTTACTGGGACAGGGTTGAACACTGAAGCTTTCTTT CASSLSFTGTGLNTEAFF
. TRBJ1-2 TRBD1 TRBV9 TGTGCCAGCAGCGTAGAAGGACAGGCCTATGGCTACACCTTC CASSVEGQAYGYTF
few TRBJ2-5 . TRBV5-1 TGCGCCAGCAGCTTAACGCGGCTCGGCAAAGAGACCCAGTACTTC CASSLTRLGKETQYF
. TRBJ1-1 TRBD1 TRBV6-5 TGTGCCAGCAGTATTACAGGGGGGAACACTGAAGCTTTCTTT CASSITGGNTEAFF
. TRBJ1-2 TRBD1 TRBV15 TGTGCCACCAGCGGAGGACAGGATTACTATGGCTACACCTTC CATSGGQDYYGYTF
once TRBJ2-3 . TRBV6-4 TGTGCCAGCAGTGACTCGCCAGGGGTGACGACAGATACGCAGTATTTT CASSDSPGVTTDTQYF
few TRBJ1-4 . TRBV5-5 TGTGCCAGCAGCTTGGCTAGCGGGGACGAAAAACTGTTTTTT CASSLASGDEKLFF
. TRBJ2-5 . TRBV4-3 TGCGCCAGCAGCCAAGACGCCGGCGGGGTGGGAGAGACCCAGTACTTC CASSQDAGGVGETQYF